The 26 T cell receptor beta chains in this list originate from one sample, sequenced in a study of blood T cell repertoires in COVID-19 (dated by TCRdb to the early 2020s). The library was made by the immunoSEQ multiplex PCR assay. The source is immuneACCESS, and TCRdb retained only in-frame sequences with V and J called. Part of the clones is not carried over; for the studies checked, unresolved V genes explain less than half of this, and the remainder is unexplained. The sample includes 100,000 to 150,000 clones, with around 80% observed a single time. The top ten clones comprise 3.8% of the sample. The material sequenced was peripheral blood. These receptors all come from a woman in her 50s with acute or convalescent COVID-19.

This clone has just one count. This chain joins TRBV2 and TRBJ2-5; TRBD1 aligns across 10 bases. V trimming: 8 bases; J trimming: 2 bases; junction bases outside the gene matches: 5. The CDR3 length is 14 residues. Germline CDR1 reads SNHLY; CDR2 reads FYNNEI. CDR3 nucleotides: TGTGCCAGCTCCCCGGGACAGGGGCAAGAGACCCAGTACTTC. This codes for CASSPGQGQETQYF.

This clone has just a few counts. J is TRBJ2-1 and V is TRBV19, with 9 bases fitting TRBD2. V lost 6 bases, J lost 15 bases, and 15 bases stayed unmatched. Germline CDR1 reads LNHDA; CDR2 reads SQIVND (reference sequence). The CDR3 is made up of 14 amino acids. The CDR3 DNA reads TGTGCCAGTAGCCCGTCCGGAATAGCGGGAGATATGTTCTTC. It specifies CASSPSGIAGDMFF.

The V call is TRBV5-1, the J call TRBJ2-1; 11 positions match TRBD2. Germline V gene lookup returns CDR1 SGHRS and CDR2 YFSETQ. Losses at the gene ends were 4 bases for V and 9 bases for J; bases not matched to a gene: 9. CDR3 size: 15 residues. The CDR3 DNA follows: TGCGCCAGCAGCCTGACTAGCGGGACGGAAGGTGAGCAGTTCTTC. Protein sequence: CASSLTSGTEGEQFF.

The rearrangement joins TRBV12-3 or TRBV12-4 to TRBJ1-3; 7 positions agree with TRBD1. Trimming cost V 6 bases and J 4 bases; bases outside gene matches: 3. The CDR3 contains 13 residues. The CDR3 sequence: CASRRDSGNTIYF. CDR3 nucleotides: TGTGCCAGCAGGAGGGACAGCGGAAACACCATATATTTT.

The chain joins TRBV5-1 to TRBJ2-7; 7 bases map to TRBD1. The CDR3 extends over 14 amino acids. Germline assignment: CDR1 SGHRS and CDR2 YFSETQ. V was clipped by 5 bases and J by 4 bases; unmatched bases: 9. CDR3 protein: CASRPGTEYYEQYF. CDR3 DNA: TGCGCCAGCAGGCCCGGGACAGAGTATTACGAGCAGTACTTC. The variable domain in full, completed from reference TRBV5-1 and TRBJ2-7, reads KAGVTQTPRYLIKTRGQQVTLSCSPISGHRSVSWYQQTPGQGLQFLFEYFSETQRNKGNFPGRFSGRQFSNSRSEMNVSTLELGDSALYLCASRPGTEYYEQYFGPGTRLTVT.

The CDR3 sequence is CASGRGVDTEAFF. CDR3 DNA sequence: TGTGCCAGCGGGAGGGGGGTCGACACTGAAGCTTTCTTT. The chain has TRBV7-9 and TRBJ1-1, with D perhaps TRBD1 (6 bases). Per the germline V gene, CDR1 is SEHNR and CDR2 is FQNEAQ (reference sequence). The CDR3 sequence is 13 residues long. V lost 8 bases and J lost 3, with 13 bases in between.

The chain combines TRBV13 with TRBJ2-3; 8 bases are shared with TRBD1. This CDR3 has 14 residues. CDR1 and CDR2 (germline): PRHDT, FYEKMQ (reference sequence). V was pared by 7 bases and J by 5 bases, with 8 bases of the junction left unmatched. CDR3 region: CASTTGGFLDTQYF. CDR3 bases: TGTGCCAGCACCACAGGGGGGTTTTTAGATACGCAGTATTTT.

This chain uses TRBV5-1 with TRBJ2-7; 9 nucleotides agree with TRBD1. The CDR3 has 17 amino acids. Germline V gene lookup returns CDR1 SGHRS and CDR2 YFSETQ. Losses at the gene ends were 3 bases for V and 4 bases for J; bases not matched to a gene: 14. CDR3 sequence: CASSSGLRQGVKYEQYF. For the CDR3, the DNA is TGCGCCAGCAGCTCTGGCCTAAGACAGGGGGTAAAGTACGAGCAGTACTTC.

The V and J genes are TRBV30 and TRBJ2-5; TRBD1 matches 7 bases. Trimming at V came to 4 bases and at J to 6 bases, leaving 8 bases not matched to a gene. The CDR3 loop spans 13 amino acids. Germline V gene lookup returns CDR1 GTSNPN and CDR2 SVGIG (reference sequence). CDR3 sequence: CAWTDRAGKTQYF. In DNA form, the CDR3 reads TGTGCCTGGACCGACAGGGCCGGAAAGACCCAGTACTTC.

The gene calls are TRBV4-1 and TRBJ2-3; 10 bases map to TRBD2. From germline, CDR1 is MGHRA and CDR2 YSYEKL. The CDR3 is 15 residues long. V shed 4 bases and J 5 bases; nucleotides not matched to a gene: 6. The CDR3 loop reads CASSREAGGRDTQYF. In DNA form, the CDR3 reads TGCGCCAGCAGCCGAGAAGCGGGGGGGCGAGATACGCAGTATTTT.

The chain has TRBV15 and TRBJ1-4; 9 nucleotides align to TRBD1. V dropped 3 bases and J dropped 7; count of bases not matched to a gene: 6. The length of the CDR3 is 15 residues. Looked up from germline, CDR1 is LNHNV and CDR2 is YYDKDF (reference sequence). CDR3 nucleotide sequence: TGTGCCACCAGCAGCTTCGGGACAGGGATTGAAAAACTGTTTTTT. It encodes CATSSFGTGIEKLFF.

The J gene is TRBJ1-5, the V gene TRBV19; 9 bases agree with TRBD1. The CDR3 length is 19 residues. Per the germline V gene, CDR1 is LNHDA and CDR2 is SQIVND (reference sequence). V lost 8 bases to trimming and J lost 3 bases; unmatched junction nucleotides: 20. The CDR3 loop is CASSVSTGTGIWINQPQHF. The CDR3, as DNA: TGTGCCAGTTCAGTTTCTACCGGGACAGGGATTTGGATCAATCAGCCCCAGCATTTT.

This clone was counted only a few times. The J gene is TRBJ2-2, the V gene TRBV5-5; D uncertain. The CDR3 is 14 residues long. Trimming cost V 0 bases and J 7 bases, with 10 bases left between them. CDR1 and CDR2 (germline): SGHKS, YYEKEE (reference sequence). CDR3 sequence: CASSLGRPGGELFF. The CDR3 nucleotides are TGTGCCAGCAGCTTGGGGCGGCCCGGCGGGGAGCTGTTTTTT.

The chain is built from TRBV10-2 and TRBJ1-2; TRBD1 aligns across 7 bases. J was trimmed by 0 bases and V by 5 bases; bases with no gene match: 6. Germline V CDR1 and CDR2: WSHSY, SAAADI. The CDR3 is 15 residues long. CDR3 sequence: CASSTGQEPNYGYTF. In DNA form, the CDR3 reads TGCGCCAGCAGTACAGGACAGGAACCTAACTATGGCTACACCTTC.

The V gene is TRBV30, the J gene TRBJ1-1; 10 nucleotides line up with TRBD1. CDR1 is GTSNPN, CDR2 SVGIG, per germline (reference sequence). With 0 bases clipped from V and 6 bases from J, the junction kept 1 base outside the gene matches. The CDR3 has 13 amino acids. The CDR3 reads CAWSVGTGAEAFF. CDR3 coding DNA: TGTGCCTGGAGTGTTGGGACAGGGGCTGAAGCTTTCTTT.

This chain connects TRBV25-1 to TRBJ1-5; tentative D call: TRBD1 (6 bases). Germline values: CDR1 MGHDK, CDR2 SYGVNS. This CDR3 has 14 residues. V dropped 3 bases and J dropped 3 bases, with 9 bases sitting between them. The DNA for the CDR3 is TGTGCCAGCAGTGAGTCAGGGGTCAATCAGCCCCAGCATTTT. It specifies CASSESGVNQPQHF.

CDR3 coding DNA: TGTGCCAGCAGTTTACAGGGGTATGGTTCACCCCTCCACTTT. This sequence encodes CASSLQGYGSPLHF. The rearrangement links TRBV27 to TRBJ1-6, with a weak D call TRBD1 (6 bases). Trimming shortened V by 2 bases and J by 9 bases, and 11 bases separated the two germline ends. CDR1 is MNHEY and CDR2 is SMNVEV in the germline V gene (reference sequence). This CDR3 has 14 amino acids.

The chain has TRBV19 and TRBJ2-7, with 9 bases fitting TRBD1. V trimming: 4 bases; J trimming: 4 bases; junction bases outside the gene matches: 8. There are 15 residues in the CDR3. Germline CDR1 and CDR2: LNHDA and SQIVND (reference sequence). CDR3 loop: CASSSGGTGRYEQYF. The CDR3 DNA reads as TGTGCCAGTAGTAGTGGGGGGACAGGGCGATACGAGCAGTACTTC.

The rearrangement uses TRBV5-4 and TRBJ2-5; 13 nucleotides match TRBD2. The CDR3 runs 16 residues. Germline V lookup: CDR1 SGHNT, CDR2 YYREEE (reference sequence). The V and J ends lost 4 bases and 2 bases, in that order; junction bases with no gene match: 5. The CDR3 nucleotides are TGTGCCAGCAGCCGGACTAGCGGGGGTTTACAAGAGACCCAGTACTTC. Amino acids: CASSRTSGGLQETQYF.

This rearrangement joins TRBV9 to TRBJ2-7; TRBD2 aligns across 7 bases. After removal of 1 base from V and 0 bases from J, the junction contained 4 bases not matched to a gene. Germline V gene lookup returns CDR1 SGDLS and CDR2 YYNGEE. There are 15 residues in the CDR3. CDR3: CASSVYGGSSYEQYF. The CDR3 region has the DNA TGTGCCAGCAGCGTATATGGCGGGAGCTCCTACGAGCAGTACTTC.

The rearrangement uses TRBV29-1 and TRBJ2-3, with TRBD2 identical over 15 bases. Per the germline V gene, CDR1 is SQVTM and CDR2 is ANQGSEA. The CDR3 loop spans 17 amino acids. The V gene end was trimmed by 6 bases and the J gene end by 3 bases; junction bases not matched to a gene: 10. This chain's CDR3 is CSVLPGLAGGTTDTQYF. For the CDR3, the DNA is TGCAGCGTGCTTCCGGGACTAGCGGGGGGTACAACAGATACGCAGTATTTT.

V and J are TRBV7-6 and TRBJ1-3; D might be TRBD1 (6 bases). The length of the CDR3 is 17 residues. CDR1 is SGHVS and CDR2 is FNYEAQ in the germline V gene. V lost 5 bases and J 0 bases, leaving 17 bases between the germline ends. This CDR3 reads CASSQQRQVVSGNTIYF. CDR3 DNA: TGTGCCAGCAGCCAACAAAGACAGGTGGTCTCTGGAAACACCATATATTTT. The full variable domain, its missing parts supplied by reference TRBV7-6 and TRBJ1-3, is GAGVSQSPRYKVTKRGQDVALRCDPISGHVSLYWYRQALGQGPEFLTYFNYEAQQDKSGLPNDRFSAERPEGSISTLTIQRTEQRDSAMYRCASSQQRQVVSGNTIYFGEGSWLTVV.

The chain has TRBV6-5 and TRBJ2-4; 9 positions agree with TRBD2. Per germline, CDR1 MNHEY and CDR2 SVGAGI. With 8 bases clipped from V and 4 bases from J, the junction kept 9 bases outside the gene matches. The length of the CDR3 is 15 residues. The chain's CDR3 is CASGLAGGSKNIQYF. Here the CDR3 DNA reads TGTGCCAGCGGACTTGCGGGGGGGTCGAAAAACATTCAGTACTTC.

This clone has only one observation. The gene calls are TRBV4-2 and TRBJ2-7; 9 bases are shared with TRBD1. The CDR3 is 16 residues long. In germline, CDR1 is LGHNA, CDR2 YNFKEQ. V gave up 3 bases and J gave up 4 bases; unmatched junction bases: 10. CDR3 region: CASSHLGGQGLYEQYF. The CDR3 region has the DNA TGTGCCAGCAGCCATCTCGGAGGACAGGGGTTGTACGAGCAGTACTTC.

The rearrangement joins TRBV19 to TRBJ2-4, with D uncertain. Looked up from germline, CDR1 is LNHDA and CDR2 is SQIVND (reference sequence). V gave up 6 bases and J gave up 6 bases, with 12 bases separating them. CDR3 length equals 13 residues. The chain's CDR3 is CASRERSGNIQYF. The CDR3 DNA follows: TGTGCCAGTAGGGAAAGGTCGGGAAACATTCAGTACTTC.

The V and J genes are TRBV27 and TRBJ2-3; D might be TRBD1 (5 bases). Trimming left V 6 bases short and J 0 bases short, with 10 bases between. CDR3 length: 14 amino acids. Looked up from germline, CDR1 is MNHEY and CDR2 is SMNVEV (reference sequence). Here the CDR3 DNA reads TGTGCCAGCAGCCAAGGGGCGAGCACAGATACGCAGTATTTT. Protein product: CASSQGASTDTQYF.